This passage covers 30 T cell receptor beta chains from one sample sequenced in a study of metastatic and nonmetastatic thyroid tumors. TCRdb re-called clones via MiXCR from the PCR reads. Of roughly 15,000 clones detected, about 29% appear once; the ten largest clones hold 10% to 15%. Not a single patient had been given any form of treatment at any point before undergoing thyroid surgery. The material sequenced was tumor tissue. Source of these receptors: a male donor with papillary thyroid cancer or a benign thyroid nodule (not recorded which). Some clones in this sample may be carry-over from other donors' samples.

This clone has only a few counts. Germline is not matched at one junction end, which may reflect a read error. This chain links TRBV27 with TRBJ1-5; D remains ambiguous. Germline CDR1 MNHEY, CDR2 SMNVEV (reference sequence). The CDR3 loop spans 13 amino acids. This chain's CDR3 is CASSLSVNHPQHF. The CDR3 DNA sequence: TGTGCCAGCAGTTTATCGGTCAATCATCCCCAGCATTTT.

This clone was counted only a few times. The V gene is TRBV12-3 or TRBV12-4, the J gene TRBJ2-7; D is perhaps TRBD2 (5 bases). Trimming removed 7 bases from V and 2 bases from J, with 12 bases in between. The CDR3 covers 13 residues. The CDR3 reads CASTDGGTYEQYF. DNA for the CDR3: TGTGCCAGCACCGATGGAGGCACCTACGAGCAGTACTTC.

By proportion, this clone is medium-sized. The V gene is TRBV7-2, the J gene TRBJ2-7; D not certain. Germline-derived CDR1 and CDR2 are SGHTA and FQGNSA. The CDR3 is 11 residues long. Deletions cut 5 bases from V and 2 bases from J, with 4 bases between. CDR3 sequence: CASSQAYEQYF. The CDR3, as DNA: TGTGCCAGCAGCCAAGCCTACGAGCAGTACTTC.

The J gene is TRBJ2-2, the V gene TRBV11-2; no firm D call. The CDR3 is 14 residues long. The V gene's germline CDR1 is SGHAT and CDR2 FQNNGV. Trimming stripped 1 base from V and 10 bases from J, with 13 bases between. CDR3 sequence (DNA): TGTGCCAGCAGCTTAGTTGGTGGAAGTACGGAGCTGTTTTTT. This encodes CASSLVGGSTELFF.

The chain carries TRBV10-3 and TRBJ2-7; the D gene is possibly TRBD1 (6 bases). With 4 bases removed from V and 3 bases from J, the gap between germline ends came to 22 bases. Germline CDR1 reads ENHRY; CDR2 reads SYGVKD. This CDR3 has 17 amino acids. CDR3 nucleotide sequence: TGTGCCATCAGTGGACCACCTGGGGGCCCTTCTCTCTACGAGCAGTACTTC. This codes for CAISGPPGGPSLYEQYF.

V and J are TRBV2 and TRBJ1-2, with D perhaps matching TRBD1 (5 bases). The CDR3 is 13 amino acids. V lost 3 bases, J lost 9 bases, and 14 bases lay in between. Germline CDR1 and CDR2: SNHLY and FYNNEI. The CDR3 DNA is TGTGCCAGCAGTGACTTACAGGATTATCGCTACACCTTC. Its protein product is CASSDLQDYRYTF.

This clone was detected ten times or more. This chain joins TRBV10-3 and TRBJ1-2; maybe TRBD1 (5 bases). The V end lost 7 bases, the J end lost 6 bases, and 15 bases lay between the germline ends. The CDR3 totals 13 residues. The germline V gene has CDR1 ENHRY and CDR2 SYGVKD. DNA for the CDR3: TGTGCCATCAACTACCAGGGTAGAAATGGCTACACCTTC. This translates into CAINYQGRNGYTF.

Only one count was recorded for this clone. This may stem from a read error, because a much larger clone lies one nucleotide away. The chain uses TRBV5-1 and TRBJ2-5; TRBD1 aligns across 7 bases. Germline assignment: CDR1 SGHRS and CDR2 YFSETQ. V dropped 7 bases and J dropped 4; count of bases not matched to a gene: 4. The CDR3 has 12 amino acids. CDR3 nucleotides: TGCGCCAGCGACAGGGTAGGAGAGACCCAGTACTTC. It specifies CASDRVGETQYF.

This clone was counted between two and nine times. The chain uses TRBV20-1 and TRBJ2-7; 16 nucleotides agree with TRBD2. CDR1 is DFQATT, CDR2 SNEGSKA, per germline (reference sequence). Trimming took 2 bases from V and 3 from J; bases not matched to a gene: 10. This CDR3 is built from 18 residues. CDR3 protein: CSARKTGGTSGRVYEQYF. CDR3 bases: TGCAGTGCTAGAAAGACAGGGGGGACTAGCGGGAGGGTCTACGAGCAGTACTTC.

J is TRBJ1-2 and V is TRBV6-5; D ambiguous. The CDR3 is made up of 13 amino acids. Per the germline V gene, CDR1 is MNHEY and CDR2 is SVGAGI. V lost 5 bases and J lost 3, with 10 bases in between. The CDR3 loop is CASSNTGHYGYTF. Written as DNA, the CDR3 is TGTGCCAGCAGTAACACCGGGCACTATGGCTACACCTTC.

As regards this clone: The sample carries other DNA sequences with the same CDR3. The V and J genes are TRBV3-1 and TRBJ2-7; TRBD2 might be the D (6 bases). The V end was cut by 6 bases, the J end by 1 base, with 19 bases between. This CDR3 contains 16 residues. Germline V gives CDR1 LGHDT, CDR2 YNNKEL (reference sequence). The CDR3 bases are TGTGCCAGCAGTCGGAGGGGCTTGGCGGGTTCCTACGAGCAGTACTTC. It specifies CASSRRGLAGSYEQYF.

In this sample, this clone turned up a few times. The CDR3 DNA is TGTGCCAGCAGGAGGGGGGGGTCCGAGCAGTACTTC. As protein: CASRRGGSEQYF. The chain combines TRBV27 with TRBJ2-7; a weak D match, TRBD2 (7 bases). Germline lookup yields CDR1 MNHEY and CDR2 SMNVEV (reference sequence). Trimming shortened V by 6 bases and J by 6 bases, and 12 bases separated the two germline ends. The CDR3 is 12 amino acids.

This clone was seen at least ten times. The J gene is TRBJ1-5, the V gene TRBV18; D gene ambiguous. The germline CDR1 and CDR2 sequences are KGHSH and LQKENI. The CDR3 has 14 residues. The germline V and J ends were trimmed by 2 bases and 0 bases, with 5 bases remaining between them. The CDR3 bases are TGTGCCAGCTCACCAATGTCTAGCAATCAGCCCCAGCATTTT. Its protein is CASSPMSSNQPQHF.

This chain uses TRBV5-1 with TRBJ2-1; D possibly corresponds to TRBD1 (6 bases). Germline V gene lookup returns CDR1 SGHRS and CDR2 YFSETQ. The CDR3 consists of 11 residues. V was trimmed by 5 bases and J by 9 bases, leaving 9 bases between them. The CDR3 loop is CASRADSEQFF. As DNA, the CDR3 is TGCGCCAGCAGGGCGGACAGTGAGCAGTTCTTC.

This clone appeared a few times. The chain uses TRBV27 and TRBJ2-7; TRBD2 matches 8 bases. The CDR3 sequence is 14 residues long. In germline, CDR1 is MNHEY, CDR2 SMNVEV (reference sequence). With V trimmed by 5 bases and J by 2 bases, 5 bases remained unmatched. In DNA form, the CDR3 reads TGTGCCAGCAGTAGGACTAGCAGTGCCTACGAGCAGTACTTC. Encoded protein: CASSRTSSAYEQYF.

This clone was counted only a few times. The chain recombines TRBV27 with TRBJ2-1; 7 bases match TRBD1. The CDR3 extends over 16 amino acids. Trimming at V came to 2 bases and at J to 12 bases, leaving 16 bases not matched to a gene. Germline V CDR1 and CDR2: MNHEY, SMNVEV (reference sequence). The CDR3 DNA follows: TGTGCCAGCAGTTTAATACCGGGACAGAGGACAATGGGGCAGTTCTTC. Residues: CASSLIPGQRTMGQFF.

This clone was detected only once. This sequence joins TRBV18 and TRBJ2-7; D might be TRBD1 (6 bases). Per germline, CDR1 KGHSH and CDR2 LQKENI. This CDR3 comprises 13 residues. The V gene lost 3 bases and the J gene lost 2 bases, with 8 bases spanning the gap. The CDR3 protein is CASSPGQPYEQYF. CDR3 DNA sequence: TGTGCCAGCTCACCCGGACAGCCCTACGAGCAGTACTTC.

This clone has at least ten counts. This rearrangement joins TRBV5-4 to TRBJ2-3; D gene ambiguous. Trimming cost V 0 bases and J 0 bases, with 11 bases left between them. This CDR3 is 16 amino acids long. Germline CDR1 SGHNT, CDR2 YYREEE (reference sequence). The CDR3 sequence: CASSLARQPSTDTQYF. The CDR3 region has the DNA TGTGCCAGCAGCTTGGCCCGACAACCTAGCACAGATACGCAGTATTTT. Full variable domain (outside the CDR3, taken from reference TRBV5-4 and TRBJ2-3): ETGVTQSPTHLIKTRGQQVTLRCSSQSGHNTVSWYQQALGQGPQFIFQYYREEENGRGNFPPRFSGLQFPNYSSELNVNALELDDSALYLCASSLARQPSTDTQYFGPGTRLTVL.

The gene calls are TRBV5-5 and TRBJ2-7; maybe TRBD2 (5 bases). V was pared by 3 bases and J by 5 bases, with 12 bases between. Germline CDR1 and CDR2: SGHKS and YYEKEE (reference sequence). CDR3 length: 13 residues. CDR3 coding DNA: TGTGCCAGCAGCTCACAGAGCGGCAACGAGCAGTACTTC. Amino acid sequence: CASSSQSGNEQYF.

This clone appeared many times. The rearrangement uses TRBV7-2 and TRBJ2-4; no clear D gene. The CDR3 length is 15 residues. Germline CDR1 reads SGHTA; CDR2 reads FQGNSA. V lost 4 bases and J 0 bases, leaving 10 bases between the germline ends. CDR3 nucleotides: TGTGCCAGCAGCTACCCCATACTAGCCAAAAACATTCAGTACTTC. It specifies CASSYPILAKNIQYF.

The J gene is TRBJ2-7, the V gene TRBV20-1, with a tentative D call TRBD1 (6 bases). Per germline, CDR1 DFQATT and CDR2 SNEGSKA (reference sequence). V lost 6 bases and J lost 5, with 8 bases in between. This CDR3 spans 10 amino acids. The CDR3 DNA sequence: TGCAGTGCCAGGGACAACGAGCAGTACTTC. This translates into CSARDNEQYF.

The chain joins TRBV3-1 to TRBJ2-2; D unclear. Per the germline V gene, CDR1 is LGHDT and CDR2 is YNNKEL (reference sequence). The CDR3 spans 15 residues. V gave up 8 bases and J gave up 6 bases, with 19 bases separating them. The CDR3 nucleotides read TGTGCCAGCCGCACGGACGGAGATTATCCCGGGGAGCTGTTTTTT. It specifies CASRTDGDYPGELFF.

The table lists this clone with many counts. The junction departs from germline at one end; a sequencing error may be responsible. CDR3 protein: CASSFLVSGFTYNEQCF. DNA for the CDR3: TGTGCCAGCAGTTTCCTTGTTAGCGGGTTCACCTACAATGAGCAGTGCTTC. The chain carries TRBV28 and TRBJ2-1, with 7 positions matching TRBD2. Germline V lookup: CDR1 MDHEN, CDR2 SYDVKM. The CDR3 consists of 17 residues.

The V and J genes are TRBV4-1 and TRBJ2-7, with D uncertain. Per the germline V gene, CDR1 is MGHRA and CDR2 is YSYEKL. V was trimmed by 1 base and J by 4 bases, leaving 8 bases between them. There are 13 residues in the CDR3. The CDR3 protein is CASSQGERYEQYF. The DNA of the CDR3 is TGCGCCAGCAGCCAAGGTGAGAGGTACGAGCAGTACTTC.

The chain employs TRBV29-1 and TRBJ1-2; 9 bases map to TRBD1. The V segment lost 7 bases and the J segment 4 bases; nucleotides outside the gene matches: 7. This CDR3 has 13 residues. Germline CDR1 SQVTM, CDR2 ANQGSEA. This CDR3 is CSAGTGSGYGYTF. The CDR3 DNA sequence: TGCAGCGCCGGGACAGGGAGCGGCTATGGCTACACCTTC.

This clone was observed many times. CDR3: CASSLTDRGYEQYF. Here the CDR3 DNA reads TGTGCCAGCAGCTTAACGGACAGGGGGTACGAGCAGTACTTC. This sequence joins TRBV7-9 and TRBJ2-7; 10 nucleotides agree with TRBD1. Germline CDR1 reads SEHNR; CDR2 reads FQNEAQ (reference sequence). The CDR3 contains 14 residues. V was pared by 2 bases and J by 4 bases, with 2 bases of the junction left unmatched. The full variable domain, completed using reference TRBV7-9 and TRBJ2-7, is DTGVSQNPRHKITKRGQNVTFRCDPISEHNRLYWYRQTLGQGPEFLTYFQNEAQLEKSRLLSDRFSAERPKGSFSTLEIQRTEQGDSAMYLCASSLTDRGYEQYFGPGTRLTVT.

This clone was observed a handful of times. The J gene is TRBJ2-7, the V gene TRBV7-9; no reliable D call. The germline V gene has CDR1 SEHNR and CDR2 FQNEAQ (reference sequence). This CDR3 contains 12 residues. Trimming took off 5 bases at V and 6 bases at J, with 11 bases between the two ends. The CDR3 region has the DNA TGTGCCAGCAGCCCGTACGTGGGCGAGCAGTACTTC. Translation: CASSPYVGEQYF.

This clone was seen only a few times. A much larger clone lies a single base off, so this may be a read error. The gene calls are TRBV14 and TRBJ1-1, with 10 bases that match TRBD1. Looked up from germline, CDR1 is SGHDN and CDR2 is FVKESK. The CDR3 covers 16 residues. V trimming: 3 bases; J trimming: 9 bases; junction bases outside the gene matches: 13. The CDR3 region is CASSQRDRGRRTKAFF. The CDR3 DNA reads as TGTGCCAGCAGCCAGAGGGACAGGGGCAGAAGGACTAAAGCTTTCTTT.

This clone was recorded many times. This sequence joins TRBV11-2 and TRBJ2-7; 8 bases line up with TRBD1. The germline V gene encodes CDR1 SGHAT and CDR2 FQNNGV. The CDR3 totals 15 residues. The ends lost 5 bases at V and 3 bases at J; junction bases unmatched: 9. DNA for the CDR3: TGTGCCAGCAGCCCAGACAGGGGCAGAAGCTACGAGCAGTACTTC. Its translation: CASSPDRGRSYEQYF.

CDR3 nucleotides: TGCAGTGCTAGGACCGGGACAGGAGACTACGAGCAGTACTTC. Translated, it gives CSARTGTGDYEQYF. The chain links TRBV20-1 to TRBJ2-7; 8 positions agree with TRBD1. Trimming at V came to 3 bases and at J to 3 bases, leaving 7 bases not matched to a gene. The CDR3 sequence is 14 residues long. The V gene's germline CDR1 is DFQATT and CDR2 SNEGSKA (reference sequence).